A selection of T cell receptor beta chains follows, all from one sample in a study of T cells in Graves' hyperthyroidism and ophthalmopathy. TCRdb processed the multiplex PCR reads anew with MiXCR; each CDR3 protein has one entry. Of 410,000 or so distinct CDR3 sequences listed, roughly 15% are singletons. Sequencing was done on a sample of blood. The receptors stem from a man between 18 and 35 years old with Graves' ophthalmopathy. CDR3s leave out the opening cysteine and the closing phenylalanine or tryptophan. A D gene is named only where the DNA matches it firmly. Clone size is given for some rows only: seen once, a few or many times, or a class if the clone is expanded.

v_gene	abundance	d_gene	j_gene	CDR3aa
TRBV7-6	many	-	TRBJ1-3	ASSLGVTRGSGNTIY
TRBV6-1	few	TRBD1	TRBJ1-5	ASSEFGQAIASPQH
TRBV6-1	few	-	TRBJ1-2	ASSEVPTDGYT
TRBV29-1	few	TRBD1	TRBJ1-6	SVGDSASSPLH
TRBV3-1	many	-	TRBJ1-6	ASSQDGVSPLH
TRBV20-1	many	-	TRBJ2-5	SATSVSQETQY
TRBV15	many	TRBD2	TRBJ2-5	ATSPRLARETQY
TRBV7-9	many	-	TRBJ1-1	ASSANTEAF
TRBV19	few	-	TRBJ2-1	ASSTTEAPVNEQF
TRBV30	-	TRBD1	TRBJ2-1	AWRRTGGEQF
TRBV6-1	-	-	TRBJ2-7	ASSDGSEPYEQY
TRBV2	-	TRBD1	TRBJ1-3	ASSGTGASGNTIY
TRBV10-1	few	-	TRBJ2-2	ASSDWPNTGELF
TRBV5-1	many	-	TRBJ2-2	ASSITGTRELF